The 20 T cell receptor beta chains listed next were all sequenced from one sample in a study of cytomegalovirus exposure and HLA in healthy donors. The PCR had 60 Vbeta and 13 Jbeta primers. Here immunoSEQ multiplex PCR was the method, and the copy in TCRdb shows in-frame clones only, minus some. The table shows about 160,000 clones, with roughly 77% occurring only once. The sequenced material came from PBMCs. These receptors originate from a woman in her fifties or sixties in good health and CMV-seropositive.

This clone was counted a single time. This rearrangement joins TRBV28 to TRBJ1-2; D is possibly TRBD1 (6 bases). CDR3 length: 13 residues. The V end was cut by 7 bases, the J end by 5 bases, with 14 bases between. Per the germline V gene, CDR1 is MDHEN and CDR2 is SYDVKM. For the CDR3, the DNA is TGTGCCAGCAAACAGGGCTGGGAATATGGCTACACCTTC. Protein: CASKQGWEYGYTF.

V gene TRBV28 combines with J gene TRBJ1-2; TRBD1 is a possible D gene (5 bases). CDR3 length equals 12 residues. Trimming removed 4 bases at V and 8 bases at J, with 11 bases between. Germline-derived CDR1 and CDR2 are MDHEN and SYDVKM. CDR3 nucleotide sequence: TGTGCCAGCAGTTACGCAGGGAAGGGCTACACCTTC. This gives the protein CASSYAGKGYTF.

V is TRBV19 and J is TRBJ2-1; 7 bases are shared with TRBD2. Germline V lookup: CDR1 LNHDA, CDR2 SQIVND (reference sequence). Unmatched junction bases numbered 6, after V lost 3 bases and J lost 7 bases. The CDR3 runs to 14 residues. CDR3 coding DNA: TGTGCCAGTAGTATGGGGGGGGTACCGAATGAGCAGTTCTTC. Translating it yields CASSMGGVPNEQFF.

The chain couples TRBV5-6 to TRBJ1-5, with a tentative D call TRBD1 (6 bases). V shed 2 bases and J shed 0 bases, with 6 bases lying between them. The CDR3 is made up of 14 amino acids. Germline V gene lookup returns CDR1 SGHDT and CDR2 YYEEEE. CDR3 in amino acids: CASSFRGSNQPQHF. CDR3 DNA sequence: TGTGCCAGCAGCTTCAGGGGTAGCAATCAGCCCCAGCATTTT.

The V and J genes are TRBV9 and TRBJ1-3; tentative D call: TRBD1 (5 bases). The germline V gene encodes CDR1 SGDLS and CDR2 YYNGEE. The V gene lost 0 bases and the J gene lost 0 bases, with 10 bases spanning the gap. CDR3 length: 16 residues. This chain's CDR3 is CASSVGQTSSGNTIYF. Written as DNA, the CDR3 is TGTGCCAGCAGCGTAGGACAGACCAGCTCTGGAAACACCATATATTTT.

Only one count was recorded for this clone. V and J are TRBV21-1 and TRBJ2-3; TRBD2, the D gene given by the table, was not confirmed from the DNA. TRBV21-1 is a documented pseudogene. The CDR3 runs 21 residues. CDR3 in amino acids: CASSKHFTIIAGGPLTDTQYF. The CDR3 nucleotides are TGTGCCAGCAGCAAACACTTCACGATAATAGCGGGAGGGCCCCTGACAGATACGCAGTATTTT.

V usage is TRBV15 and J usage is TRBJ1-2; D remains unclear. CDR1 and CDR2 (germline): LNHNV, YYDKDF (reference sequence). The CDR3 runs to 15 residues. The V and J ends lost 1 base and 5 bases respectively, with 14 bases between them. The CDR3 nucleotides are TGTGCCACCAGCAGAGGACGGGATTTTGGGTATGGCTACACCTTC. Residues: CATSRGRDFGYGYTF. The full variable domain, its missing parts supplied by reference TRBV15 and TRBJ1-2, is DAMVIQNPRYQVTQFGKPVTLSCSQTLNHNVMYWYQQKSSQAPKLLFHYYDKDFNNEADTPDNFQSRRPNTSFCFLDIRSPGLGDTAMYLCATSRGRDFGYGYTFGSGTRLTVV.

The chain is built from TRBV15 and TRBJ1-2; D call uncertain. Germline V gives CDR1 LNHNV, CDR2 YYDKDF (reference sequence). This CDR3 spans 13 amino acids. Trimming removed 0 bases from V and 6 bases from J, with 8 bases in between. The CDR3 nucleotides read TGTGCCACCAGCAGAGATTCCGGGGATGGCTACACCTTC. Protein: CATSRDSGDGYTF.

The V call is TRBV9, the J call TRBJ1-1; TRBD1 is a possible D gene (5 bases). CDR1 and CDR2 (germline): SGDLS, YYNGEE. The CDR3 covers 14 residues. Between the trimmed V and J ends, which lost 3 bases and 10 bases, there was a span of 19 bases. The CDR3 is CASSAVPQGSGAFF. The CDR3 nucleotides are TGTGCCAGCAGCGCAGTACCGCAGGGTTCCGGAGCTTTCTTT.

This clone was counted a few times. This sequence joins TRBV6-1 and TRBJ2-7; maybe TRBD1 (5 bases). The V end was cut by 7 bases, the J end by 3 bases, with 10 bases between. This CDR3 has 12 residues. Germline V gene sequence: CDR1 MNHNS, CDR2 SASEGT. The CDR3 loop reads CASTSDIYEQYF. As DNA, the CDR3 is TGTGCCAGCACCTCGGACATCTACGAGCAGTACTTC.

The CDR3 sequence is CASSQRDRGPEGYTF. The CDR3 region has the DNA TGCGCCAGCAGCCAAAGGGACAGGGGGCCCGAGGGCTACACCTTC. V and J are TRBV4-3 and TRBJ1-2, with TRBD1 identical over 12 bases. The V gene end was trimmed by 2 bases and the J gene end by 8 bases; junction bases not matched to a gene: 6. The germline CDR1 and CDR2 sequences are LGHNA and YSLEER. This CDR3 region has 15 residues.

This clone has a single count. The chain couples TRBV4-2 to TRBJ1-5; D unresolved. Germline V gives CDR1 LGHNA, CDR2 YNFKEQ. Trimming removed 1 base at V and 6 bases at J, with 4 bases between. The length of the CDR3 is 12 residues. The CDR3 sequence: CASSQVGQPQHF. The CDR3, as DNA: TGTGCCAGCAGCCAAGTCGGTCAGCCCCAGCATTTT.

The chain is built from TRBV28 and TRBJ1-5; TRBD1 matches 9 bases. Looked up from germline, CDR1 is MDHEN and CDR2 is SYDVKM. The CDR3 has 16 amino acids. With V trimmed by 8 bases and J by 0 bases, 8 bases remained unmatched. The CDR3 nucleotides are TGTGCCAGCCTACAGGGGGCCCTCAATAGCAATCAGCCCCAGCATTTT. It codes for CASLQGALNSNQPQHF.

A word on this clone: The sample carries other DNA sequences with the same CDR3. This rearrangement joins TRBV15 to TRBJ1-1; D gene unclear. Germline assignment: CDR1 LNHNV and CDR2 YYDKDF (reference sequence). V lost 0 bases and J lost 1, with 6 bases in between. CDR3 size: 14 residues. CDR3 in amino acids: CATSRDRGNTEAFF. DNA for the CDR3: TGTGCCACCAGCAGAGATAGAGGGAACACTGAAGCTTTCTTT. Together with reference TRBV15 and TRBJ1-1, the CDR3 gives the full variable domain: DAMVIQNPRYQVTQFGKPVTLSCSQTLNHNVMYWYQQKSSQAPKLLFHYYDKDFNNEADTPDNFQSRRPNTSFCFLDIRSPGLGDTAMYLCATSRDRGNTEAFFGQGTRLTVV.

The chain employs TRBV5-6 and TRBJ1-2; no firm D call. Germline V gene data show CDR1 as SGHDT and CDR2 as YYEEEE. V dropped 0 bases and J dropped 5 bases, with 14 bases sitting between them. This CDR3 region has 15 residues. CDR3 sequence (DNA): TGTGCCAGCAGCTTGGTCGGCGGGGATGGATATGGCTACACCTTC. This encodes CASSLVGGDGYGYTF.

The sample holds a few counts of this clone. The chain recombines TRBV9 with TRBJ2-1; 8 nucleotides agree with TRBD2. This CDR3 is 14 amino acids long. The germline gives CDR1 SGDLS, CDR2 YYNGEE. Unmatched junction bases numbered 6, after V lost 3 bases and J lost 7 bases. The CDR3 is CASSGRGAGNEQFF. DNA for the CDR3: TGTGCCAGCAGCGGGCGGGGGGCCGGGAATGAGCAGTTCTTC.

The chain is built from TRBV9 and TRBJ1-3; unclear D gene. Trimming removed 0 bases at V and 8 bases at J, with 15 bases between. CDR3 length: 15 residues. Germline CDR1 and CDR2: SGDLS and YYNGEE. CDR3 residues: CASSVGGGWIDTIYF. The CDR3 coding sequence is TGTGCCAGCAGCGTAGGTGGAGGGTGGATAGACACCATATATTTT.

The chain employs TRBV7-9 and TRBJ1-5; the D gene is possibly TRBD1 (6 bases). Per the germline V gene, CDR1 is SEHNR and CDR2 is FQNEAQ (reference sequence). The CDR3 extends over 13 amino acids. Trimming shortened V by 2 bases and J by 11 bases, and 13 bases separated the two germline ends. This CDR3 reads CASSLKEGVTQHF. Written as DNA, the CDR3 is TGTGCCAGCAGCTTAAAAGAGGGGGTGACCCAGCATTTT.

The rearrangement joins TRBV7-2 to TRBJ1-6, with TRBD1 matching 9 bases. Looked up from germline, CDR1 is SGHTA and CDR2 is FQGNSA. The CDR3 sequence is 13 residues long. J was trimmed by 13 bases and V by 1 base; bases with no gene match: 2. The CDR3 DNA reads as TGTGCCAGCAGCTTAGAGGACAGGGGCCCCCTCCACTTT. Its protein product is CASSLEDRGPLHF.

The chain links TRBV28 to TRBJ2-1; no definite D call. Trimming removed 3 bases at V and 2 bases at J, with 11 bases between. The CDR3 spans 15 residues. Germline values: CDR1 MDHEN, CDR2 SYDVKM. In DNA form, the CDR3 reads TGTGCCAGCAGTTTTATACAGAACGCCTACAATGAGCAGTTCTTC. Residues: CASSFIQNAYNEQFF.